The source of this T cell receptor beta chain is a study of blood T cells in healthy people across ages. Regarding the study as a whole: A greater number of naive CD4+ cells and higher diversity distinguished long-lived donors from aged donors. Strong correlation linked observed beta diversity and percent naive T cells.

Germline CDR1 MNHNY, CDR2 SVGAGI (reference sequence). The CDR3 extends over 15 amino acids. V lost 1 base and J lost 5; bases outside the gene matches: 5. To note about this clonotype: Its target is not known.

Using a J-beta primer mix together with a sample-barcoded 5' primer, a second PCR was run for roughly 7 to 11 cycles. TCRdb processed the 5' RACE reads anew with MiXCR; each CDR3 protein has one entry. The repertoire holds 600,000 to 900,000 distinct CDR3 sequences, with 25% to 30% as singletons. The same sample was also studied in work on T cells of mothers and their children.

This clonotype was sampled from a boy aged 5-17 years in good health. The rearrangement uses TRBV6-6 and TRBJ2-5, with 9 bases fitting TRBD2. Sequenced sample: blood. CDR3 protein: CASSYYIGTSETQYF. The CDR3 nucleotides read TGTGCCAGCAGTTACTATATAGGGACTAGCGAGACCCAGTACTTC.